The 4 T cell receptor beta chains presented below share a single source sample, sequenced in a study of T cell repertoires in cytomegalovirus infection. TCRdb fed the reads into MiXCR, producing one record per CDR3 protein. Of fewer than 550,000 distinct CDR3 sequences in the sample, roughly 10% are singletons; the top ten hold roughly a tenth. Specimen: PBMCs. These receptor sequences come from a human donor in good health (CMV status not recorded). Some clones in this sample may be carry-over from other donors' samples.

This clonotype was counted at least ten times. The chain has TRBV27 and TRBJ1-1; the D gene is possibly TRBD1 (5 bases). This CDR3 comprises 14 residues. V was shortened by 5 bases and J by 0 bases, with 10 bases between the two germline ends. Germline V gene lookup returns CDR1 MNHEY and CDR2 SMNVEV (reference sequence). The CDR3 DNA is TGTGCCAGCAGTGGGCAGGGTTTGAACACTGAAGCTTTCTTT. Amino acid sequence: CASSGQGLNTEAFF.

This clonotype was seen ten or more times. The CDR3 DNA sequence: TGTGCCAGCAGCTTAGGAATCCGGAACGGGGAGCTGTTTTTT. Its protein product is CASSLGIRNGELFF. The chain combines TRBV7-3 with TRBJ2-2, with D hard to call. Germline CDR1 SGHTA, CDR2 FQGTGA. CDR3 length: 14 amino acids. The germline V and J ends were trimmed by 2 bases and 7 bases, with 11 bases remaining between them.

This clonotype was counted many times. The chain has TRBV19 and TRBJ1-5; D unclear. The germline V gene encodes CDR1 LNHDA and CDR2 SQIVND (reference sequence). Trimming stripped 5 bases from V and 5 bases from J, with 10 bases between. The CDR3 totals 13 residues. The CDR3 reads CASSPQTDQPQHF. CDR3 nucleotide sequence: TGTGCCAGTAGTCCGCAGACGGATCAGCCCCAGCATTTT. Using reference TRBV19 and TRBJ1-5 for the parts outside the CDR3, the full variable domain is DGGITQSPKYLFRKEGQNVTLSCEQNLNHDAMYWYRQDPGQGLRLIYYSQIVNDFQKGDIAEGYSVSREKKESFPLTVTSAQKNPTAFYLCASSPQTDQPQHFGDGTRLSIL.

This clonotype was picked up many times. The chain combines TRBV7-9 with TRBJ2-5; the D is unclear. CDR3 length equals 15 residues. V shed 1 base and J shed 2 bases, with 11 bases lying between them. The germline gives CDR1 SEHNR, CDR2 FQNEAQ (reference sequence). CDR3 DNA: TGTGCCAGCAGCTTAGTCGTGGGTCTACAAGAGACCCAGTACTTC. It codes for CASSLVVGLQETQYF.